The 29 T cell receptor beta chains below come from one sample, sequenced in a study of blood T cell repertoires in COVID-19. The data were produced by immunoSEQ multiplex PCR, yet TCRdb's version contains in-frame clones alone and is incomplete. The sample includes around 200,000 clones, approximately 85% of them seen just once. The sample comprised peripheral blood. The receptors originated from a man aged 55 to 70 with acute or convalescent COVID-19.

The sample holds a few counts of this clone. The CDR3 bases are TGTGCCAGTAGTATCAGGGGTGTCAGCTCTGGAAACACCATATATTTT. It specifies CASSIRGVSSGNTIYF. The rearrangement uses TRBV19 and TRBJ1-3, with D perhaps TRBD1 (6 bases). The CDR3 covers 16 residues. Between the trimmed V and J ends, which lost 3 bases and 0 bases, there was a span of 12 bases. The V gene's germline CDR1 is LNHDA and CDR2 SQIVND (reference sequence).

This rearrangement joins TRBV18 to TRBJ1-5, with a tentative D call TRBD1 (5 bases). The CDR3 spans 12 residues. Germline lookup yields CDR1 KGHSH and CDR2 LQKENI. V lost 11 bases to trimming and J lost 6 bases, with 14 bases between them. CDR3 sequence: CASRARAQPQHF. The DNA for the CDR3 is TGTGCCTCACGGGCCAGGGCTCAGCCCCAGCATTTT.

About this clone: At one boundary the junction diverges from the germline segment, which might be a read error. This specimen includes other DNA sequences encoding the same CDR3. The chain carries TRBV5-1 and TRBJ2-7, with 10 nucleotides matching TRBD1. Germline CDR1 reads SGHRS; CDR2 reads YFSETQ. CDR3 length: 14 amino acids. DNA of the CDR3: TGCGCCAGCAGCTTGGGACAGGGGGCCTATGAGCAGTACTTC. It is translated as CASSLGQGAYEQYF.

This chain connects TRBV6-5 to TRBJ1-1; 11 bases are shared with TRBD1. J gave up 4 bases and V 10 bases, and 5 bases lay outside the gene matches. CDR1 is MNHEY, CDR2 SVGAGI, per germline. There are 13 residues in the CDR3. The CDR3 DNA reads TGTGCCATGAAGGGACAGGGGGGCACTGAAGCTTTCTTT. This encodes CAMKGQGGTEAFF.

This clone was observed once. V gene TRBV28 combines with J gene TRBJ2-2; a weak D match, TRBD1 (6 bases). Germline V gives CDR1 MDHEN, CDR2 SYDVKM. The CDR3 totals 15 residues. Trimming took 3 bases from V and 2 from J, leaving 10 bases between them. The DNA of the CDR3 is TGTGCCAGCAGTTTCGAGACAGGCAACACCGGGGAGCTGTTTTTT. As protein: CASSFETGNTGELFF. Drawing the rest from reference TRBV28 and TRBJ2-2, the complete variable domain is DVKVTQSSRYLVKRTGEKVFLECVQDMDHENMFWYRQDPGLGLRLIYFSYDVKMKEKGDIPEGYSVSREKKERFSLILESASTNQTSMYLCASSFETGNTGELFFGEGSRLTVL.

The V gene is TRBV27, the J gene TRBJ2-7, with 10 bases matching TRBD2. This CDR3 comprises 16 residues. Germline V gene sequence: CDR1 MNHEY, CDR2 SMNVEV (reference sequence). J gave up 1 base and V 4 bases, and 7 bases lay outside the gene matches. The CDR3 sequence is CASSSPRTSGSYEQYF. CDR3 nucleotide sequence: TGTGCCAGCAGTTCCCCCCGGACTAGCGGTTCCTACGAGCAGTACTTC.

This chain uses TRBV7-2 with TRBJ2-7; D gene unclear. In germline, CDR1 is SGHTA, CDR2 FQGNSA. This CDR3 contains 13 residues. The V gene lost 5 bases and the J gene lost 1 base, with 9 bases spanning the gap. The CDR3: CASSPGGSYEQYF. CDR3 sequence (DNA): TGTGCCAGCAGCCCCGGCGGTTCCTACGAGCAGTACTTC. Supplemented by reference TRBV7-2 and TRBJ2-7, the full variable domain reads GAGVSQSPSNKVTEKGKDVELRCDPISGHTALYWYRQSLGQGLEFLIYFQGNSAPDKSGLPSDRFSAERTGGSVSTLTIQRTQQEDSAVYLCASSPGGSYEQYFGPGTRLTVT.

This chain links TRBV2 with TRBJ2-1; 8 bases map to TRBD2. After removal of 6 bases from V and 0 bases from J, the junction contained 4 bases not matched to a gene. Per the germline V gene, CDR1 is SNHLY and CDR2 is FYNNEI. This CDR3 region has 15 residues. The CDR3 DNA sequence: TGTGCCAGCAGCGAGCGGGAGAGCTCCTACAATGAGCAGTTCTTC. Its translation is CASSERESSYNEQFF.

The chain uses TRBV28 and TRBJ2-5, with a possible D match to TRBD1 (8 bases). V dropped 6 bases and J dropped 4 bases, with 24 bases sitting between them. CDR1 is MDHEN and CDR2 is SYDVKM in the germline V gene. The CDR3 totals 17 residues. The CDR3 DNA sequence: TGTGCCAGCAGCCGCACCGGACAGGGCGGGGAGGGAGAGACCCAGTACTTC. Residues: CASSRTGQGGEGETQYF.

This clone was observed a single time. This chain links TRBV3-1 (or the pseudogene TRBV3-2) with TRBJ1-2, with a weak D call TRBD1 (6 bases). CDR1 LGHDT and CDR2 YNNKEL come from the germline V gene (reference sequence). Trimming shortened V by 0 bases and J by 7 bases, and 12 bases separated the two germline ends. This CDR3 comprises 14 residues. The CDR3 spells CASSQEGGVRGYTF. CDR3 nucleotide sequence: TGTGCCAGCAGCCAAGAAGGGGGAGTGCGTGGCTACACCTTC.

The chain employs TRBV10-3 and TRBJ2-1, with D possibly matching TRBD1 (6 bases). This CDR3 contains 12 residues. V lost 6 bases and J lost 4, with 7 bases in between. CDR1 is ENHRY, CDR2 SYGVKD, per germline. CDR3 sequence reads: CAIRGQYNEQFF. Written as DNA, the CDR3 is TGTGCCATCAGAGGACAGTACAATGAGCAGTTCTTC.

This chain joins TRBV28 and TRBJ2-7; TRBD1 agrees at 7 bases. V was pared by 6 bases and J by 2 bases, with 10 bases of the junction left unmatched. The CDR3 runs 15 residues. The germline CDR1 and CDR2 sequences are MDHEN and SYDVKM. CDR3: CASSPDRETTYEQYF. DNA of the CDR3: TGTGCCAGCAGCCCCGACAGGGAAACTACCTACGAGCAGTACTTC.

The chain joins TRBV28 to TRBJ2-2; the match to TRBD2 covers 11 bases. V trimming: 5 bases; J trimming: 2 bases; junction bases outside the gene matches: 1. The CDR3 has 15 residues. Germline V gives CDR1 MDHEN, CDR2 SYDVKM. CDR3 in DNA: TGTGCCAGCAGTACTAGCGGGAGTAACACCGGGGAGCTGTTTTTT. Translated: CASSTSGSNTGELFF. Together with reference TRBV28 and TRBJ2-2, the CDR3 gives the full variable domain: DVKVTQSSRYLVKRTGEKVFLECVQDMDHENMFWYRQDPGLGLRLIYFSYDVKMKEKGDIPEGYSVSREKKERFSLILESASTNQTSMYLCASSTSGSNTGELFFGEGSRLTVL.

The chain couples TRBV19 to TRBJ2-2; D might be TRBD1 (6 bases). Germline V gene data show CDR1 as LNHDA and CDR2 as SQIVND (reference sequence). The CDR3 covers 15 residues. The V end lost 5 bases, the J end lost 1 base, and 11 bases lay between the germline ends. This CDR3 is CASSLTGQNTGELFF. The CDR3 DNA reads TGTGCCAGTAGTCTTACAGGGCAGAACACCGGGGAGCTGTTTTTT.

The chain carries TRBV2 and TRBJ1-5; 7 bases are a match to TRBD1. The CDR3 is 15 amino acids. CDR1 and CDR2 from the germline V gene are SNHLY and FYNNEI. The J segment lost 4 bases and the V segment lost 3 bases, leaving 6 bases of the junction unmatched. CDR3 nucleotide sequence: TGTGCCAGCAGTGACGGGCAGGGGGGAAATCAGCCCCAGCATTTT. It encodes CASSDGQGGNQPQHF.

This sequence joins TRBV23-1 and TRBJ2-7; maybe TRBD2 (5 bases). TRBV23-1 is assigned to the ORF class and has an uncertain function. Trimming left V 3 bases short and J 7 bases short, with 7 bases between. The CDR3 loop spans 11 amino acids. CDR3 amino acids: CASSQTGEQYF. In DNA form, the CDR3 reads TGCGCCAGCAGTCAGACGGGAGAGCAGTACTTC.

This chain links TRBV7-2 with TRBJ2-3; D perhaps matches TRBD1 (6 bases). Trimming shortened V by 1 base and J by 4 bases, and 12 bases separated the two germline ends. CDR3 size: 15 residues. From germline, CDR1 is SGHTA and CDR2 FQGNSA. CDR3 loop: CASSLVRGRADTQYF. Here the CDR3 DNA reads TGTGCCAGCAGCTTAGTCAGGGGCCGGGCAGATACGCAGTATTTT.

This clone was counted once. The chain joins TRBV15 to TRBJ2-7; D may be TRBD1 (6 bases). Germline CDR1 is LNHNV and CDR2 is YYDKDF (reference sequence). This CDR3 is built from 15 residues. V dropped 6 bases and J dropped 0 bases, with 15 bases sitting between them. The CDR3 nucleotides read TGTGCCACCAGGGACTTGGGGACAAGCTCCTACGAGCAGTACTTC. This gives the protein CATRDLGTSSYEQYF.

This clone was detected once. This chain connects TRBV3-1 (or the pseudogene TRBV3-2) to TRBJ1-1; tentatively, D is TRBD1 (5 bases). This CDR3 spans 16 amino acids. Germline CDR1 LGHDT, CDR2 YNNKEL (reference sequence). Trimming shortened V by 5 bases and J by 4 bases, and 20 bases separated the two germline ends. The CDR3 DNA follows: TGTGCCAGCAGCTACCAAGCAGGGCGAAGTGTCACTGAAGCTTTCTTT. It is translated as CASSYQAGRSVTEAFF.

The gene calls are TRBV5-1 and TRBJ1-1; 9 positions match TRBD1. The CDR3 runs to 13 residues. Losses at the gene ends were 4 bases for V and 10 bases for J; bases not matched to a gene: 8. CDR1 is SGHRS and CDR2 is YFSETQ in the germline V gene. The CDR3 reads CASSQGTGWAAFF. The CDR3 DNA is TGCGCCAGCAGCCAGGGGACAGGGTGGGCAGCTTTCTTT.

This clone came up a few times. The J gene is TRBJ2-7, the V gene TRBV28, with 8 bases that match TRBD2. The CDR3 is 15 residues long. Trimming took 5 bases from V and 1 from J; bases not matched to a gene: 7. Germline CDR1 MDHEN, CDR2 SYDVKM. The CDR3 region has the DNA TGTGCCAGCAGTCCTAGCGGGTCCGTTTCCTACGAGCAGTACTTC. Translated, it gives CASSPSGSVSYEQYF. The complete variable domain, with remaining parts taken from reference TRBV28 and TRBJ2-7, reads DVKVTQSSRYLVKRTGEKVFLECVQDMDHENMFWYRQDPGLGLRLIYFSYDVKMKEKGDIPEGYSVSREKKERFSLILESASTNQTSMYLCASSPSGSVSYEQYFGPGTRLTVT.

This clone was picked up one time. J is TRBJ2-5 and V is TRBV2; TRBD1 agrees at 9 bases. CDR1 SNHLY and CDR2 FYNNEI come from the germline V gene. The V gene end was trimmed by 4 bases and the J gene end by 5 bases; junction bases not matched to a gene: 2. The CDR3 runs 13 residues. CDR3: CASSGDRDETQYF. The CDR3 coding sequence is TGTGCCAGCAGTGGGGACAGGGATGAGACCCAGTACTTC.

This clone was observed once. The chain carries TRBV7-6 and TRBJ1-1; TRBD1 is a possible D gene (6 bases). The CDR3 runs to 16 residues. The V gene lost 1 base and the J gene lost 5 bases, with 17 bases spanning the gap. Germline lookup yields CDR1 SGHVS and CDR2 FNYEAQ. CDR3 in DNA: TGTGCCAGCAGCTTAGGGGGGCTGGGCTCGGAAACTGAAGCTTTCTTT. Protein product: CASSLGGLGSETEAFF.

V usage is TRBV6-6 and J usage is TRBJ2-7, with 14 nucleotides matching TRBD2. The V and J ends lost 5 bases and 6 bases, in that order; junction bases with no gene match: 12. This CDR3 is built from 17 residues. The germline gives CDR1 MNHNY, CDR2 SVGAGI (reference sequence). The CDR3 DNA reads TGTGCCAGCAGTCTAAATGGACTAGCGGGAGGCCTTCTCGAGCAGTACTTC. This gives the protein CASSLNGLAGGLLEQYF.

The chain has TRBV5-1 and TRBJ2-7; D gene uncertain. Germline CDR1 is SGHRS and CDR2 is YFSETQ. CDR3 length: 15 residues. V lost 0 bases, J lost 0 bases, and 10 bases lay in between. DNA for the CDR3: TGCGCCAGCAGCTTGGCCGCGAGGTCCTCCTACGAGCAGTACTTC. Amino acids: CASSLAARSSYEQYF.

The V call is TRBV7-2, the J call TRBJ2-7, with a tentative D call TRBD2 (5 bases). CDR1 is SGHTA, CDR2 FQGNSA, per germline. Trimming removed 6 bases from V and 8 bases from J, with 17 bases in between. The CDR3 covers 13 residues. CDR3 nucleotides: TGTGCCAGCAGTCTGGGAGACCGGAGGCAGCAGTACTTC. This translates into CASSLGDRRQQYF.

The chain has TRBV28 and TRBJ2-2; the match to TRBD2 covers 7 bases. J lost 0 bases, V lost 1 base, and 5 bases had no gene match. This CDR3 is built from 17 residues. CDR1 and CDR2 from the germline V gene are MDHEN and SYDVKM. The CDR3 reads CASSLSLAAANTGELFF. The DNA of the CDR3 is TGTGCCAGCAGTTTATCCCTAGCGGCCGCGAACACCGGGGAGCTGTTTTTT.

This chain's CDR3 is CASSTRTGGETQYF. The CDR3 DNA follows: TGTGCCAGCAGCACACGGACAGGGGGGGAGACCCAGTACTTC. The V and J genes are TRBV7-2 and TRBJ2-5; 10 bases align to TRBD1. V lost 5 bases and J lost 5; bases outside the gene matches: 5. In germline, CDR1 is SGHTA, CDR2 FQGNSA. This CDR3 has 14 amino acids.

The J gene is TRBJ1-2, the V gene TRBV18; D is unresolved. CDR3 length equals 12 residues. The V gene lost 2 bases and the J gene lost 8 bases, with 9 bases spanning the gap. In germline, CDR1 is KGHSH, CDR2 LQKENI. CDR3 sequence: CASSPGGRGYTF. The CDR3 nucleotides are TGTGCCAGCTCACCAGGAGGACGAGGCTACACCTTC.